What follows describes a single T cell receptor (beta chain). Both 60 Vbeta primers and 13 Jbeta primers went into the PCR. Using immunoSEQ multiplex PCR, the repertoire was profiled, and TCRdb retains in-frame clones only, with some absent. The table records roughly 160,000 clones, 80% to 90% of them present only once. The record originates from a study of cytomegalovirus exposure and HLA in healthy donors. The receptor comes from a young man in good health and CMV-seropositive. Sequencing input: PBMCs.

CDR3 loop: CASRLGTGDSYEQYF. The CDR3 DNA sequence: TGCGCCAGCAGGTTAGGGACAGGGGACTCCTACGAGCAGTACTTC. The rearrangement links TRBV5-1 to TRBJ2-7, with 10 bases aligning to TRBD1. This CDR3 is built from 15 residues. Unmatched junction bases numbered 5, after V lost 5 bases and J lost 0 bases. Germline values: CDR1 SGHRS, CDR2 YFSETQ.